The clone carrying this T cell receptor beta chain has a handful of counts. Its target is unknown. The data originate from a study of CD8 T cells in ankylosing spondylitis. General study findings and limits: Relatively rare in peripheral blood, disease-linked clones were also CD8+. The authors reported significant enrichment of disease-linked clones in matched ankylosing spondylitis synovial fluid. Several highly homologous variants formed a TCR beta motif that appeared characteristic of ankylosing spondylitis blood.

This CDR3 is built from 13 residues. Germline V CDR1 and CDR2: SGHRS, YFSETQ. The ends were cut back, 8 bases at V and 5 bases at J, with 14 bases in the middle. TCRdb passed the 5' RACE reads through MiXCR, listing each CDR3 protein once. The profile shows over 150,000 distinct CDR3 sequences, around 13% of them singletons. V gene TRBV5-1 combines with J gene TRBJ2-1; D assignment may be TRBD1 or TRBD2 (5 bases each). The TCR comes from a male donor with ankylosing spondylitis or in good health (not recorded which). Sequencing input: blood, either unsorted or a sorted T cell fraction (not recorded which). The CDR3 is CASFSGTNNEQFF. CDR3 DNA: TGCGCCAGTTTTTCCGGGACGAACAATGAGCAGTTCTTC.